This T cell receptor (beta chain) was documented in a study of human thymus T cells. Study-level results: Thymic repertoires overlap heavily among unrelated individuals, related research has reported. Thymic and blood repertoires appeared to show biased V and J gene usage.

Corrective cardiac operations yielded the resected thymus tissue. Serving as donors were healthy Finnish infants, each of whom was having open corrective surgery for congenital heart defects. Germline V gene sequence: CDR1 MGHRA, CDR2 YSYEKL. This CDR3 has 13 residues. J gave up 2 bases and V 10 bases, and 4 bases lay outside the gene matches. With regard to this clone: Its antigen remains unknown.

Method: immunoSEQ multiplex PCR; TCRdb's copy keeps in-frame clones and lacks some. The sample records roughly 120,000 clones, about 94% being singletons. The sequenced sample was thymus tissue. The sequence was collected from a boy under two years old with a congenital heart defect but otherwise immunologically healthy. The J gene is TRBJ2-2, the V gene TRBV4-1; 7 bases are shared with TRBD1. Here the CDR3 reads CAIRDSNTGELFF. CDR3 DNA: TGCGCCATTCGGGACAGTAACACCGGGGAGCTGTTTTTT.